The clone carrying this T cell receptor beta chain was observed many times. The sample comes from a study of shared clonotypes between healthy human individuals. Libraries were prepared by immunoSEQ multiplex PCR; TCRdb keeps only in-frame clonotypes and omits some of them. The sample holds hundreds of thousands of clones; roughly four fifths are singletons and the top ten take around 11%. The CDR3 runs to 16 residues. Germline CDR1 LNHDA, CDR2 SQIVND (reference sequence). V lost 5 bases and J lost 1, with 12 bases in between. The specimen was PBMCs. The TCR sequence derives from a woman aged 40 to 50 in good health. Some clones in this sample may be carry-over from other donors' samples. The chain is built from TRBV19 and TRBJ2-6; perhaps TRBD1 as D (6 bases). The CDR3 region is CASSADQGSGANVLTF. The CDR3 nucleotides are TGTGCCAGTAGTGCCGACCAGGGGTCTGGGGCCAACGTCCTGACTTTC. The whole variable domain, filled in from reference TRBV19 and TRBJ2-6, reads DGGITQSPKYLFRKEGQNVTLSCEQNLNHDAMYWYRQDPGQGLRLIYYSQIVNDFQKGDIAEGYSVSREKKESFPLTVTSAQKNPTAFYLCASSADQGSGANVLTFGAGSRLTVL.